A selection of T cell receptor beta chains follows, all from one sample in a study of cytomegalovirus exposure and HLA in healthy donors. Data came from immunoSEQ multiplex PCR; TCRdb stores just in-frame clones and leaves some out. This listing includes around 140,000 clones. The sample comprised PBMCs. These receptors all stem from a male donor in good health and CMV-seronegative. The CDR3 runs from the conserved cysteine through the conserved F or W.

v_gene: TRBV30; CDR3aa: CAWWGGFSNQPQHF
v_gene: TRBV5-1; CDR3aa: CASSKGTSGKETQYF
v_gene: TRBV18; CDR3aa: CASSPPKETALYGYTF
v_gene: TRBV5-8; CDR3aa: CASLRADTQYF
v_gene: TRBV15; CDR3aa: CATSRDIMGQPYEQYF
v_gene: TRBV15; CDR3aa: CATSRDRGRNEGQYF
v_gene: TRBV28; CDR3aa: CGIGRENTGELFF
v_gene: TRBV5-5; CDR3aa: CASSIAGLSYNEQFF
v_gene: TRBV4-2; CDR3aa: CASSQDKEQDQPQHF
v_gene: TRBV7-9; CDR3aa: CASSLVGDYGYTF
v_gene: TRBV28; CDR3aa: CASVGGYEQYF
v_gene: TRBV6-6; CDR3aa: CASSTRDIPVDEQFF
v_gene: TRBV29-1; CDR3aa: CSVRTGGVEKLFF
v_gene: TRBV19; CDR3aa: CASSIRDSYEQYF
v_gene: TRBV29-1; CDR3aa: CSVGHRGYYNEQFF
v_gene: TRBV27; CDR3aa: CASSFTGTEAFF
v_gene: TRBV18; CDR3aa: CASSPRRSYNEQFF
v_gene: TRBV4-3; CDR3aa: CASSQTGTGNTEAFF
v_gene: TRBV6-5; CDR3aa: CASSYGGVNQPQHF